The clone carrying this T cell receptor beta chain has only a few counts. The antigen remains unidentified. The study reverse transcribed the entire isolated RNA, so it sequenced expressed TCRB transcripts. Here immunoSEQ multiplex PCR was the method, and the copy in TCRdb shows in-frame clones only, minus some. The repertoire holds over 150,000 clones, with 10% as singletons. This CDR3 has 17 residues. Trimming cost V 3 bases and J 5 bases, with 19 bases left between them. The V gene's germline CDR1 is MNHEY and CDR2 SMNVEV (reference sequence). This sample was included in a study of beta chain features in type 1 diabetes. Notes on the study in general: Significant though moderate, a shortening of TCRB CDR3s appeared in all four CD4+ subsets of Type 1 diabetes patients.

The chain combines TRBV27 with TRBJ1-4, with TRBD1 as a possible D gene (5 bases). The sequencing input was central memory CD4+ T cells from blood. This sequence originates from a man in his thirties or forties with type 1 diabetes. CDR3 sequence: CASSFSSYRKPNEKLFF. Here the CDR3 DNA reads TGTGCCAGCAGTTTCTCCTCCTACAGGAAGCCGAATGAAAAACTGTTTTTT.